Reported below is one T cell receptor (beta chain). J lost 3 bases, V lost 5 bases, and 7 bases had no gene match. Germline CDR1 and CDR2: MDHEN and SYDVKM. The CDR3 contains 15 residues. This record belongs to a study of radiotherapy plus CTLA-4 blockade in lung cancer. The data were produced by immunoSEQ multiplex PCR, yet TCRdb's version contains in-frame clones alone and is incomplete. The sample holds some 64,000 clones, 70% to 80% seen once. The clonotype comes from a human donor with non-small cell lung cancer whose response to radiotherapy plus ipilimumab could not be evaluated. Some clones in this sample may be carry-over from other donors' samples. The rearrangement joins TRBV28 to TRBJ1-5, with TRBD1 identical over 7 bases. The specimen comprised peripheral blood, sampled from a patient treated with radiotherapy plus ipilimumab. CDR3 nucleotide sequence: TGTGCCAGCAGTGCGCCGACAGGGATCAATCAGCCCCAGCATTTT. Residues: CASSAPTGINQPQHF.